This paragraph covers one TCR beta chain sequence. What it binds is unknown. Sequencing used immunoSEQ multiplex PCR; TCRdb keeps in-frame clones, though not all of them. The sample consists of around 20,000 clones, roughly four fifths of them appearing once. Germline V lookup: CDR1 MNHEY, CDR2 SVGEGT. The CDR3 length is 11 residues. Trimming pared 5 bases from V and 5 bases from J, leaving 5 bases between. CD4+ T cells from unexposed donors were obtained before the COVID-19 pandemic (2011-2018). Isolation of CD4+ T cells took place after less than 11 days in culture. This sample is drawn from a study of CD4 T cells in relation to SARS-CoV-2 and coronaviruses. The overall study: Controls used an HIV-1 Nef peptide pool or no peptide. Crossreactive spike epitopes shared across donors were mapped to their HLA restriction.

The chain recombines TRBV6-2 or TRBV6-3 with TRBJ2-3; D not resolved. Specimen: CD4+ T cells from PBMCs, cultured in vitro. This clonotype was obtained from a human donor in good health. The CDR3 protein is CASSPGDTQYF. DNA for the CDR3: TGTGCCAGCAGTCCGGGAGATACGCAGTATTTT.